The rows below give T cell receptor beta chains drawn from one sample of a study of blood T cells in healthy people across ages. TCRdb processed the 5' RACE reads anew with MiXCR; each CDR3 protein has one entry. Of more than 1.4 million distinct CDR3 sequences listed, 42% are singletons. Sequencing was performed on blood. These receptors came from a woman between 18 and 29 years old in good health. The CDR3 runs from the conserved cysteine through the conserved F or W. D genes are given only for firm matches. The listing skips clone size in some rows; elsewhere it reads once, few, many or a size class.

d_gene: .
abundance: .
len: 17
j_gene: TRBJ2-7
v_gene: TRBV7-2
CDR3nt: TGTGCCAGCAGCCCTCGTAGGGGGGGCCTAGCGAGCTACGAGCAGTACTTC
CDR3aa: CASSPRRGGLASYEQYF

d_gene: .
abundance: few
len: 13
j_gene: TRBJ1-2
v_gene: TRBV20-1
CDR3nt: TGCAGTGCGTCGTCGCGAGTGAACTATGGCTACACCTTC
CDR3aa: CSASSRVNYGYTF

d_gene: TRBD2
abundance: .
len: 16
j_gene: TRBJ2-1
v_gene: TRBV20-1
CDR3nt: TGCAGTGCTAGAGTCCGTCGGACTAGCGGGGCCAATGAGCAGTTCTTC
CDR3aa: CSARVRRTSGANEQFF

d_gene: .
abundance: .
len: 15
j_gene: TRBJ2-3
v_gene: TRBV7-2
CDR3nt: TGTGCCAGCAGCTTAGGGGGAAATTATGCAGATACGCAGTATTTT
CDR3aa: CASSLGGNYADTQYF

d_gene: .
abundance: .
len: 11
j_gene: TRBJ2-3
v_gene: TRBV2
CDR3nt: TGTGCCAGCAGTGAGACAGATGCGCAGTATTTT
CDR3aa: CASSETDAQYF

d_gene: .
abundance: .
len: 17
j_gene: TRBJ1-1
v_gene: TRBV11-2
CDR3nt: TGTGCCGGCAGCTTATACGGGGGCGATAAAATGAACACTGAAGCTTTCTTT
CDR3aa: CAGSLYGGDKMNTEAFF

d_gene: TRBD2
abundance: .
len: 15
j_gene: TRBJ2-7
v_gene: TRBV4-1
CDR3nt: TGCGTCAGCAGCCAAGGGGTTAGCGGGTTATACGAGCAGTACTTC
CDR3aa: CVSSQGVSGLYEQYF

d_gene: TRBD1
abundance: .
len: 17
j_gene: TRBJ2-3
v_gene: TRBV10-1
CDR3nt: TGCGCCAGCTCCTCCGGGACAGGGGTATTGTGGTGGGATACGCAGTATTTT
CDR3aa: CASSSGTGVLWWDTQYF

d_gene: .
abundance: few
len: 12
j_gene: TRBJ1-2
v_gene: TRBV20-1
CDR3nt: TGCAGTGCTAGAGTTAACGGTTTTAGCTACACCTTC
CDR3aa: CSARVNGFSYTF

d_gene: TRBD1
abundance: few
len: 14
j_gene: TRBJ2-7
v_gene: TRBV6-6
CDR3nt: TGTGCCAGCAGCTCGACAGGGGAATTCTACGAGCAGTACTTC
CDR3aa: CASSSTGEFYEQYF

d_gene: .
abundance: .
len: 18
j_gene: TRBJ1-5
v_gene: TRBV10-3
CDR3nt: TGTGCCATCAGTGACCCACCGGGTTGGGGAATTGGCAATCAGCCCCAGCATTTT
CDR3aa: CAISDPPGWGIGNQPQHF

d_gene: TRBD2
abundance: .
len: 16
j_gene: TRBJ2-5
v_gene: TRBV5-1
CDR3nt: TGCGCCAGCAGCCAACGTGGCGGGAGGGCCGGCAATGAGCAGTACTTC
CDR3aa: CASSQRGGRAGNEQYF

d_gene: .
abundance: .
len: 14
j_gene: TRBJ2-2
v_gene: TRBV7-3
CDR3nt: TGTGCCAGCAGACGGACTGTCGACACCGGGGAGCTGTTTTTT
CDR3aa: CASRRTVDTGELFF

d_gene: TRBD2
abundance: .
len: 15
j_gene: TRBJ2-3
v_gene: TRBV20-1
CDR3nt: TGCAGTGCTGCCGGCTGGGGGGGGTTCACAGATACGCAGTATTTT
CDR3aa: CSAAGWGGFTDTQYF

d_gene: TRBD1
abundance: .
len: 15
j_gene: TRBJ1-5
v_gene: TRBV9
CDR3nt: TGTGCCAGCAGCGTAGTTGGGACAGAGAATCAGCCCCAGCATTTT
CDR3aa: CASSVVGTENQPQHF

d_gene: TRBD2
abundance: .
len: 15
j_gene: TRBJ2-1
v_gene: TRBV20-1
CDR3nt: TGCAGTGCTAGAGATCCGGGGGGAACTAGCGCCGAGCAGTTCTTC
CDR3aa: CSARDPGGTSAEQFF

d_gene: .
abundance: many
len: 15
j_gene: TRBJ1-2
v_gene: TRBV20-1
CDR3nt: TGCAGTGCTAGAGAGTTATCGGACAATGGCTATGGCTACACCTTC
CDR3aa: CSARELSDNGYGYTF

d_gene: .
abundance: .
len: 15
j_gene: TRBJ2-5
v_gene: TRBV9
CDR3nt: TGTGCCAGCAGCGCCACGTGGGGGCCCCAAGAGACCCAGTACTTC
CDR3aa: CASSATWGPQETQYF

d_gene: TRBD2
abundance: .
len: 15
j_gene: TRBJ2-5
v_gene: TRBV5-1
CDR3nt: TGCGCCAGCAGCTTGAGACTAGCGGGAGTTGATGAGCAGTACTTC
CDR3aa: CASSLRLAGVDEQYF

d_gene: .
abundance: .
len: 14
j_gene: TRBJ2-5
v_gene: TRBV24-1
CDR3nt: TGTGCCACCAGTGATCCCTTAGGGGGGGGAGAGCAGTACTTC
CDR3aa: CATSDPLGGGEQYF

d_gene: TRBD2
abundance: .
len: 16
j_gene: TRBJ2-7
v_gene: TRBV20-1
CDR3nt: TGCAGTGCTAGGCAAAAAAATAGCGGGACCCGGGACGAGCAGTACTTC
CDR3aa: CSARQKNSGTRDEQYF

d_gene: .
abundance: .
len: 11
j_gene: TRBJ2-7
v_gene: TRBV20-1
CDR3nt: TGCAGTGCTAGACAGAATGTCGAGCAGTACTTC
CDR3aa: CSARQNVEQYF

d_gene: .
abundance: few
len: 16
j_gene: TRBJ2-6
v_gene: TRBV10-3
CDR3nt: TGTGCCATCAGCCTGGACGGGACCTCTGGGGCCAACGTCCTGACTTTC
CDR3aa: CAISLDGTSGANVLTF

d_gene: .
abundance: .
len: 14
j_gene: TRBJ2-7
v_gene: TRBV20-1
CDR3nt: TGCAGTGCTACAGGACAGCTAGGGGCCTACGAGCAGTACTTC
CDR3aa: CSATGQLGAYEQYF

d_gene: .
abundance: .
len: 14
j_gene: TRBJ1-1
v_gene: TRBV25-1
CDR3nt: TGTGCCAGCAGTGACTGGGGGAGGAACACTGAAGCTTTCTTT
CDR3aa: CASSDWGRNTEAFF

d_gene: TRBD2
abundance: .
len: 16
j_gene: TRBJ2-7
v_gene: TRBV19
CDR3nt: TGTGCCAGTATAAAGGTCCACGGGAGGCCATACTACGAGCAGTACTTC
CDR3aa: CASIKVHGRPYYEQYF

d_gene: TRBD1
abundance: .
len: 13
j_gene: TRBJ1-2
v_gene: TRBV27
CDR3nt: TGTGCCAGCGGAATGCGACAGGGACATGGCTACACCTTC
CDR3aa: CASGMRQGHGYTF

d_gene: TRBD1
abundance: .
len: 15
j_gene: TRBJ1-1
v_gene: TRBV5-1
CDR3nt: TGCGCCAGCAGCTTGGGACAGGGGTTGTACACTGAAGCTTTCTTT
CDR3aa: CASSLGQGLYTEAFF

d_gene: .
abundance: few
len: 19
j_gene: TRBJ2-1
v_gene: TRBV6-2/TRBV6-3
CDR3nt: TGTGCTAGCAGTCCCCGTCCGGTCGGGCAATCTTTCTCCTACAATGAGCAGTTCTTC
CDR3aa: CASSPRPVGQSFSYNEQFF

d_gene: TRBD1
abundance: .
len: 16
j_gene: TRBJ1-4
v_gene: TRBV13
CDR3nt: TGTGCCAGCAGCTTGACAGGGGGCTCACCTAATGAAAAACTGTTTTTT
CDR3aa: CASSLTGGSPNEKLFF

d_gene: .
abundance: .
len: 16
j_gene: TRBJ2-1
v_gene: TRBV12-3/TRBV12-4
CDR3nt: TGTGCCAGCACCACGAGCCCTTTCATAGGTTACAATGAGCAGTTCTTC
CDR3aa: CASTTSPFIGYNEQFF

d_gene: .
abundance: few
len: 16
j_gene: TRBJ1-1
v_gene: TRBV3-1
CDR3nt: TGTGCCAGCAGCCGGCACGGGCAAGGGCAGAACACTGAAGCTTTCTTT
CDR3aa: CASSRHGQGQNTEAFF

d_gene: TRBD1
abundance: few
len: 16
j_gene: TRBJ2-1
v_gene: TRBV13
CDR3nt: TGTGCCAGCAGCCCAGCCGGGACAGGGGCTTGGGATGAGCAGTTCTTC
CDR3aa: CASSPAGTGAWDEQFF

d_gene: .
abundance: .
len: 17
j_gene: TRBJ2-6
v_gene: TRBV15
CDR3nt: TGTGCCACCAGCAGAGAAAAATACGGAAGGGGGGCCAACGTCCTGACTTTC
CDR3aa: CATSREKYGRGANVLTF

d_gene: .
abundance: few
len: 18
j_gene: TRBJ2-7
v_gene: TRBV4-2
CDR3nt: TGTGCCAGCAGCCGCGACCGGGACCGAAGTCCCCCTCCTTACGAGCAGTACTTC
CDR3aa: CASSRDRDRSPPPYEQYF

d_gene: .
abundance: .
len: 16
j_gene: TRBJ2-7
v_gene: TRBV20-1
CDR3nt: TGCAGTGCTGTCAATCCAACACGGGGGCATCGCTACGAGCAGTACTTC
CDR3aa: CSAVNPTRGHRYEQYF

d_gene: .
abundance: .
len: 17
j_gene: TRBJ2-3
v_gene: TRBV6-5
CDR3nt: TGTGCCAGCAGTTACTCCGCGGGGGCCACTAGCACAGATACGCAGTATTTT
CDR3aa: CASSYSAGATSTDTQYF

d_gene: .
abundance: .
len: 13
j_gene: TRBJ2-5
v_gene: TRBV20-1
CDR3nt: TGCAGTGCTAGAGAGGGGGGAAGTGGGACCCAGTACTTC
CDR3aa: CSAREGGSGTQYF

d_gene: TRBD2
abundance: once
len: 18
j_gene: TRBJ2-2
v_gene: TRBV7-2
CDR3nt: TGTGCCAGCAGCTTAGTAGCGGGGGGCCCGGGGAACACCGGGGAGCTGTTTTTT
CDR3aa: CASSLVAGGPGNTGELFF

d_gene: .
abundance: few
len: 17
j_gene: TRBJ2-5
v_gene: TRBV20-1
CDR3nt: TGCAGTGCTAGAGCCGGCGTGTTGTCTAACCCTCAAGAGACCCAGTACTTC
CDR3aa: CSARAGVLSNPQETQYF

d_gene: TRBD2
abundance: few
len: 15
j_gene: TRBJ2-7
v_gene: TRBV5-5
CDR3nt: TGTGCCTCCTACCCCGGCAGCGGGGTCCCTTGGGAGCAGTACTTC
CDR3aa: CASYPGSGVPWEQYF

d_gene: .
abundance: .
len: 15
j_gene: TRBJ1-6
v_gene: TRBV20-1
CDR3nt: TGCAGTGCTAGTGTCGGATCAGAACTCAATTCACCCCTCCACTTT
CDR3aa: CSASVGSELNSPLHF

d_gene: .
abundance: .
len: 14
j_gene: TRBJ2-1
v_gene: TRBV14
CDR3nt: TGTGCCAGCAGCCCTATTACAGGGCACCCCCAGCAGTTCTTC
CDR3aa: CASSPITGHPQQFF

d_gene: .
abundance: few
len: 13
j_gene: TRBJ2-1
v_gene: TRBV27
CDR3nt: TGTGCCAGCAGTTTATGGCTTAACAATGAGCAGTTCTTC
CDR3aa: CASSLWLNNEQFF

d_gene: .
abundance: few
len: 15
j_gene: TRBJ2-7
v_gene: TRBV6-1
CDR3nt: TGTGCCAGCAGAGGGGCTTCGTTGATTGCCTACGAGCAGTACTTC
CDR3aa: CASRGASLIAYEQYF

d_gene: .
abundance: few
len: 14
j_gene: TRBJ1-4
v_gene: TRBV25-1
CDR3nt: TGTGCCAGCAGTGAATCAGGGACTAATGAAAAACTGTTTTTT
CDR3aa: CASSESGTNEKLFF

d_gene: .
abundance: .
len: 13
j_gene: TRBJ2-5
v_gene: TRBV20-1
CDR3nt: TGCAGTGCTGCCCGGGAGCGAGGGAATGAGCAGTACTTC
CDR3aa: CSAARERGNEQYF

d_gene: .
abundance: .
len: 15
j_gene: TRBJ1-2
v_gene: TRBV6-5
CDR3nt: TGTGCCAGCAGTGCTCGAACGGGGATTAACTATGGCTACACCTTC
CDR3aa: CASSARTGINYGYTF

d_gene: .
abundance: few
len: 14
j_gene: TRBJ1-5
v_gene: TRBV6-5
CDR3nt: TGTGCCAGCTCCCCCGGGCAGATTCATCAGCCCCAGCATTTT
CDR3aa: CASSPGQIHQPQHF

d_gene: .
abundance: .
len: 14
j_gene: TRBJ2-2
v_gene: TRBV27
CDR3nt: TGTGCCAGCAGGGGAGCGACGAACACCGGGGAGCTGTTTTTT
CDR3aa: CASRGATNTGELFF

d_gene: .
abundance: few
len: 14
j_gene: TRBJ1-5
v_gene: TRBV7-9
CDR3nt: TGTGCCAGCAGCCCCACAGGGCTAAGTCAGCCCCAGCATTTT
CDR3aa: CASSPTGLSQPQHF

d_gene: .
abundance: .
len: 13
j_gene: TRBJ2-5
v_gene: TRBV9
CDR3nt: TGTGCCAGCAGCGGGCAGTTCCAAGAGACCCAGTACTTC
CDR3aa: CASSGQFQETQYF

d_gene: TRBD2
abundance: .
len: 16
j_gene: TRBJ2-1
v_gene: TRBV3-1
CDR3nt: TGTGCCAGCAGCCAAGGTAGGGCGGGGGGTAGAAATGGGCAGTTCTTC
CDR3aa: CASSQGRAGGRNGQFF

d_gene: TRBD2
abundance: .
len: 13
j_gene: TRBJ2-5
v_gene: TRBV30
CDR3nt: TGTGCCCACTCTAGCGGGGTACAAGAGACCCAGTACTTC
CDR3aa: CAHSSGVQETQYF

d_gene: .
abundance: .
len: 10
j_gene: TRBJ1-2
v_gene: TRBV29-1
CDR3nt: TGCAGCGTTGGTGGGGGTGGCTACACCTTC
CDR3aa: CSVGGGGYTF

d_gene: TRBD1
abundance: .
len: 13
j_gene: TRBJ2-7
v_gene: TRBV29-1
CDR3nt: TGCAGCGCGATGGACAGGGAGAGAAACGAGCAGTACTTC
CDR3aa: CSAMDRERNEQYF

d_gene: .
abundance: .
len: 15
j_gene: TRBJ2-3
v_gene: TRBV4-1
CDR3nt: TGCGCCAGCAGCCAAACTGGGGTTGACACAGATACGCAGTATTTT
CDR3aa: CASSQTGVDTDTQYF

d_gene: .
abundance: .
len: 16
j_gene: TRBJ1-6
v_gene: TRBV3-1
CDR3nt: TGTGCCAGCAGCCATTTCCCGCAGTCTAGGGATTCACCCCTCCACTTT
CDR3aa: CASSHFPQSRDSPLHF